This passage covers 4 T cell receptor beta chains from one sample sequenced in a study of blood T cell repertoires in COVID-19. This table comes from immunoSEQ multiplex PCR, and its TCRdb copy is limited to in-frame clones, with some not included. The data contain approximately 400,000 clones, approximately 89% of them singletons. Sequencing was done on a sample of peripheral blood. The receptors were sampled from a woman between 50 and 59 years old with COVID-19, enrolled during active disease.

The chain carries TRBV6-1 and TRBJ2-7; D is uncertain. Germline CDR1 and CDR2: MNHNS and SASEGT. CDR3 size: 14 residues. Trimming took off 2 bases at V and 3 bases at J, with 11 bases between the two ends. Here the CDR3 DNA reads TGTGCCAGCAGTGAATTTAACACCTTCTACGAGCAGTACTTC. This translates into CASSEFNTFYEQYF.

The chain joins TRBV14 to TRBJ1-6; a possible D gene is TRBD1 (6 bases). Germline-derived CDR1 and CDR2 are SGHDN and FVKESK. With 4 bases removed from V and 7 bases from J, the gap between germline ends came to 14 bases. The CDR3 spans 15 residues. The CDR3 loop reads CASSPLGQLNSPLHF. The CDR3 DNA follows: TGTGCCAGCAGCCCCCTCGGACAGCTAAATTCACCCCTCCACTTT.

The genes are TRBV4-2 and TRBJ1-4; D possibly corresponds to TRBD1 (5 bases). CDR1 is LGHNA, CDR2 YNFKEQ, per germline. The germline V and J ends were trimmed by 2 bases and 3 bases, with 13 bases remaining between them. The CDR3 has 16 residues. CDR3 residues: CASSQQGYKANEKLFF. The CDR3 nucleotides are TGTGCCAGCAGCCAACAGGGCTATAAGGCTAATGAAAAACTGTTTTTT.

The chain links TRBV12-3 or TRBV12-4 to TRBJ2-7, with TRBD1 identical over 7 bases. The trim removed 5 bases at V and 6 bases at J, leaving 7 bases unmatched. CDR3 length equals 13 residues. Here the CDR3 reads CASSRIRGSEQYF. CDR3 nucleotides: TGTGCCAGCAGTCGTATCAGGGGGAGCGAGCAGTACTTC.